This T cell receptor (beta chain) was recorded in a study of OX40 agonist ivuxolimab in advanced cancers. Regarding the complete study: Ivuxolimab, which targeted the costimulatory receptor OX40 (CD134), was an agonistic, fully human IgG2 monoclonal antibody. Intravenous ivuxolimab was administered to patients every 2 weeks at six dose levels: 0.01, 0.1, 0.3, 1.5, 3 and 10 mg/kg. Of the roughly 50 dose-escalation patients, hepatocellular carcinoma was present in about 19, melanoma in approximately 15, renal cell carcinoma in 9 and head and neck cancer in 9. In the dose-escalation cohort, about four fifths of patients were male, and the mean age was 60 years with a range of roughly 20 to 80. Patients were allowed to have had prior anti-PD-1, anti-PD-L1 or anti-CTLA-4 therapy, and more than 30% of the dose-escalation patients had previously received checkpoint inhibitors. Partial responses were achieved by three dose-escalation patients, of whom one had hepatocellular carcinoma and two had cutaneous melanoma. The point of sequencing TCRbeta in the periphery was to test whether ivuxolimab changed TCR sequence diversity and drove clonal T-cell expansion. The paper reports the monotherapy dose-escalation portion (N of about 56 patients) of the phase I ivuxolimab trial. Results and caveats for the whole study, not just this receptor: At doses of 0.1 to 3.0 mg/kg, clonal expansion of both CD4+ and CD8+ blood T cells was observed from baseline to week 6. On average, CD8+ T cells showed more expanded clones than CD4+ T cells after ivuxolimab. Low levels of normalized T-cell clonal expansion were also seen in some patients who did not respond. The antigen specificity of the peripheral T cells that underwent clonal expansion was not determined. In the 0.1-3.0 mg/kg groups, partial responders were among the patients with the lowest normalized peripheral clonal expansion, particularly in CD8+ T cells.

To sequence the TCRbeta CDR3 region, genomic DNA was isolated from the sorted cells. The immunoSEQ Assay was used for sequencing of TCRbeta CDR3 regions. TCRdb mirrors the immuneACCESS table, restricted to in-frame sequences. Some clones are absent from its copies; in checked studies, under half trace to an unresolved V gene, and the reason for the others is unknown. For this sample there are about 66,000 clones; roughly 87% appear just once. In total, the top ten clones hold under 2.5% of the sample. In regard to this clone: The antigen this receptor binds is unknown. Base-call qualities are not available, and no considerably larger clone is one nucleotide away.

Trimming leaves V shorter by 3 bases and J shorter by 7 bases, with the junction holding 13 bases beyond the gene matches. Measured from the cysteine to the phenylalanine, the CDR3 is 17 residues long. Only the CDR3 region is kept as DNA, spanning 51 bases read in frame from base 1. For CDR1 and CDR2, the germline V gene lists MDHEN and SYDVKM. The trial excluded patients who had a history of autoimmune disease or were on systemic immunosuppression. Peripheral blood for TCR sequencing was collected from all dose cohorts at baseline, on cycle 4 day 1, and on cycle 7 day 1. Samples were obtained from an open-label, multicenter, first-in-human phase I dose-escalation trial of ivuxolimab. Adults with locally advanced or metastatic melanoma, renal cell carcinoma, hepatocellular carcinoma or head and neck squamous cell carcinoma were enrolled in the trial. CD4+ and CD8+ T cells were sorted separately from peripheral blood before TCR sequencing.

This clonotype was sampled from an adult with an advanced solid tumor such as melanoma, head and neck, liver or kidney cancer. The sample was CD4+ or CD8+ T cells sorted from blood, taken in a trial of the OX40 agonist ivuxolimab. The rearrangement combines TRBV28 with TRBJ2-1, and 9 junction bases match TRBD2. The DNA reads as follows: TGTGCCAGCAGTTTTGGAAGCGGGAGGTACCGTTCGAATGAGCAGTTCTTC. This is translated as CASSFGSGRYRSNEQFF.